The 6 T cell receptor beta chains below come from one sample, sequenced in a study of T-cell memory formation after mild COVID-19. MiXCR, applied by TCRdb to the 5' RACE reads, yields one record per CDR3 protein. The data contain roughly 120,000 distinct CDR3 sequences, approximately 15% of them singletons. Sequencing was carried out using PBMCs or a T cell subset sorted from them (not recorded which). The receptors derive from an adult woman who had mild COVID-19 (a few samples of this study predate the infection). Cell type and time point are not known.

In its sample, this clonotype was seen many times. The chain links TRBV7-9 to TRBJ2-1; TRBD2 is a possible D gene (5 bases). V was pared by 3 bases and J by 0 bases, with 12 bases between. Germline V gene data show CDR1 as SEHNR and CDR2 as FQNEAQ (reference sequence). The CDR3 extends over 16 amino acids. The CDR3 nucleotides read TGTGCCAGCAGCTTTCCCGGGGAATACTCCTACAATGAGCAGTTCTTC. It translates to CASSFPGEYSYNEQFF.

In its sample, this clonotype was seen a few times. The V gene is TRBV24-1, the J gene TRBJ2-3; 8 bases agree with TRBD1. J gave up 3 bases and V 3 bases, and 19 bases lay outside the gene matches. Germline values: CDR1 KGHDR, CDR2 SFDVKD. There are 20 residues in the CDR3. CDR3 DNA sequence: TGTGCCACCAGTGATCCCCTGGGCAGGGGGCACGGGCGTGTGACAGATACGCAGTATTTT. It specifies CATSDPLGRGHGRVTDTQYF.

This clonotype has just a few counts. The chain has TRBV9 and TRBJ2-7; possibly TRBD1 or TRBD2 for D (5 bases each). Germline V gives CDR1 SGDLS, CDR2 YYNGEE. Between the trimmed V and J ends, which lost 3 bases and 1 base, there was a span of 14 bases. The CDR3 covers 15 residues. Here the CDR3 DNA reads TGTGCCAGCAGCGCCCAAGGGGACGGTTCCTACGAGCAGTACTTC. Its translation: CASSAQGDGSYEQYF.

In its sample, this clonotype was seen a few times. This rearrangement joins TRBV4-1 to TRBJ2-3; 9 bases map to TRBD1. Germline V gene sequence: CDR1 MGHRA, CDR2 YSYEKL. V lost 0 bases to trimming and J lost 6 bases; unmatched junction nucleotides: 7. CDR3 length: 16 residues. CDR3 loop: CASSQDGTGLRDTQYF. The CDR3 DNA reads as TGCGCCAGCAGCCAAGATGGGACAGGGTTGCGTGATACGCAGTATTTT.

The chain uses TRBV27 and TRBJ2-7, with D perhaps TRBD1 (6 bases). Germline V gives CDR1 MNHEY, CDR2 SMNVEV (reference sequence). Deletions cut 1 base from V and 0 bases from J, with 10 bases between. The CDR3 totals 15 residues. The CDR3 is CASSLFAGASYEQYF. CDR3 bases: TGTGCCAGCAGTTTATTTGCAGGGGCCTCCTACGAGCAGTACTTC.

This rearrangement joins TRBV7-6 to TRBJ2-7; 9 bases match TRBD2. V lost 3 bases, J lost 7 bases, and 10 bases stayed unmatched. Germline CDR1 reads SGHVS; CDR2 reads FNYEAQ. CDR3 length: 15 amino acids. This CDR3 reads CASSLATSGAKEQYF. In DNA form, the CDR3 reads TGTGCCAGCAGCTTGGCGACTAGCGGAGCCAAAGAGCAGTACTTC.